These T cell receptor beta chains were read from a single sample in a study of molecular identifiers for immune sequencing clone quantification. TCRdb processed the PCR reads anew with MiXCR; each CDR3 protein has one entry. The profile shows 550,000 to 750,000 distinct CDR3 sequences, 20% of them singletons. The source material was naive CD8+ T cells from blood, with Jurkat cell RNA spiked in. These receptor sequences come from a human donor in good health. Some libraries in this study had Jurkat cell RNA spiked in. Both conserved end residues are part of each CDR3. The D gene is left open where the match is weak. Rows may omit the clone size; those that give it use once, few, many or a size class.

v_call,j_call,clone_size,d_call,cdr3_nt,cdr3_aa
TRBV4-2,TRBJ2-3,NA,NA,TGTGCCAGCAGCCAGGTACCGCGAGGTAGCACAGATACGCAGTATTTT,CASSQVPRGSTDTQYF
TRBV30,TRBJ1-1,NA,NA,TGTGCCTGGAGGAGAGTGGGGGGCACTGAAGCTTTCTTT,CAWRRVGGTEAFF
TRBV7-8,TRBJ2-5,many,NA,TGTGCCAGCAGCTTAGCTGGGAGGGGCCTCCCAAGGGGGCAAGAGACCCAGTACTTC,CASSLAGRGLPRGQETQYF
TRBV15,TRBJ1-6,NA,NA,TGTGCCACCAGCAGCCTGAGAGTCCGGGACACAGCCTATAATTCACCCCTCCACTTT,CATSSLRVRDTAYNSPLHF
TRBV4-3,TRBJ2-3,NA,NA,TGCGCCAGCAGCCAAGAGTCTAGCCTAACCATAGTCACAGATACGCAGTATTTT,CASSQESSLTIVTDTQYF
TRBV14,TRBJ2-1,NA,TRBD1,TGTGCCAGCAGCCAGCCCTGGGGGACAGGGGAGTACAATGAGCAGTTCTTC,CASSQPWGTGEYNEQFF
TRBV5-1,TRBJ2-7,NA,NA,TGCGCCAGCAGCTTGGGGGTTAGGTTGGGAGTAGACGAGCAGTACTTC,CASSLGVRLGVDEQYF
TRBV4-1,TRBJ1-1,many,NA,TGCGCCAGCAGCCAAGATCAGTTTGGAGCCTCTGAAGCTTTCTTT,CASSQDQFGASEAFF
TRBV5-4,TRBJ1-2,many,TRBD1,TGTGCCAGCAGCTTGGACCCGGGACAGGGGGCGGTCGGCTATGGCTACACCTTC,CASSLDPGQGAVGYGYTF
TRBV19,TRBJ2-3,many,TRBD2,TGTGCCAGTAGCGCAACTAGCGGGACAGATACGCAGTATTTT,CASSATSGTDTQYF
TRBV10-3,TRBJ2-2,few,NA,TGTGCCATCAGTCCTACTCTATCGGTAGGCCCCGGGGAGCTGTTTTTT,CAISPTLSVGPGELFF
TRBV7-9,TRBJ2-3,many,NA,TGTGCCAGCAGCGGAGACGCAGATACGCAGTATTTT,CASSGDADTQYF
TRBV20-1,TRBJ2-3,many,NA,TGCAGTGCTAGAGCGCGGGGTGCCGGATTAGATACGCAGTATTTT,CSARARGAGLDTQYF
TRBV20-1,TRBJ1-1,many,NA,TGCAGTGCTCGAGATATGACTGAACTGAACACTGAAGCTTTCTTT,CSARDMTELNTEAFF
TRBV28,TRBJ1-1,many,TRBD1,TGTGCCAGCAGTTTGCCCCAATGGGGACAGGGCACTGAAGCTTTCTTT,CASSLPQWGQGTEAFF
TRBV27,TRBJ1-4,few,NA,TGTGCCAGCAGTAGACGGGGACCGCGAACTAATGAAAAACTGTTTTTT,CASSRRGPRTNEKLFF
TRBV19,TRBJ2-1,NA,TRBD2,TGTGCCAGTAGTATCTCATCTAGCGGGATCTACAATGAGCAGTTCTTC,CASSISSSGIYNEQFF
TRBV9,TRBJ2-2,NA,NA,TGTGCCAGCAGCGTAGGATCACCGGAATCCGGGGAGCTGTCTTTT,CASSVGSPESGELSF
TRBV7-9,TRBJ1-2,few,TRBD1,TGTGCCAGCAGCCCACCCTCACCGGGACAGGGTGATGGCTACACCTTC,CASSPPSPGQGDGYTF
TRBV28,TRBJ1-1,many,NA,TGTGCCAGCAGTTCCCGGATGTTCGACACTGAAGCTTTCTTT,CASSSRMFDTEAFF
TRBV4-2,TRBJ2-3,many,NA,TGTGCCAGCAGCCAGTTCGTGGGCCCAGATACGCAGTATTTT,CASSQFVGPDTQYF
TRBV13,TRBJ2-3,many,TRBD2,TGTGCCAGCAGCTCTAATTCCGACGGACTAGCGGGGATCAGAGATACGCAGTATTTT,CASSSNSDGLAGIRDTQYF
TRBV14,TRBJ2-7,many,NA,TGTGCCAGCAGCCCAGCCCAAACGGGGGAGCAGTACTTC,CASSPAQTGEQYF
TRBV2,TRBJ2-1,NA,NA,TGTGCCAGTACTCAGGGGTCCTACAATGAGCAGTTCTTC,CASTQGSYNEQFF
TRBV11-2,TRBJ2-7,few,TRBD2,TGTGCCAGCAGCTTTGGGGGCGGGGGGGCTTACGAGCAGTACTTC,CASSFGGGGAYEQYF
TRBV7-3,TRBJ2-3,NA,TRBD2,TGTGCCAGCAGCTTAGAGGTCCTAGCGGGAGTTGGGACAGATACGCAGTATTTT,CASSLEVLAGVGTDTQYF
TRBV7-2,TRBJ1-2,many,TRBD1,TGTGCCAGCAGCGAGACAGGGGGCCATGGCTACACCTTC,CASSETGGHGYTF
TRBV4-3,TRBJ2-7,once,NA,TGCGCCAGCAGCCAAGATACGACCTACGGGCAGTACTTC,CASSQDTTYGQYF
TRBV5-4,TRBJ2-1,many,TRBD1,TGTGCCAGCAGCACGGGACAGGGGAATGAGCAGTTCTTC,CASSTGQGNEQFF
TRBV4-3,TRBJ1-1,many,NA,TGCGCCAGCAGCCCCGGGGACACCCGGTGGGTGCACACTGAAGCTTTCTTT,CASSPGDTRWVHTEAFF
TRBV14,TRBJ2-4,many,NA,TGTGCCAGCAGCCCCTCCCCTGGGGCCAAAAACATTCAGTACTTC,CASSPSPGAKNIQYF
TRBV2,TRBJ1-4,NA,NA,TGTGCCAGCAGGAGAGCCCCTGATCTGACGGGAACTAGTGAAAAACTGTTTTTT,CASRRAPDLTGTSEKLFF
TRBV12-3/TRBV12-4,TRBJ2-7,many,NA,TGTGCCAGCGAGGGGGGGGGCACCGACGAGCAGTACTTC,CASEGGGTDEQYF
TRBV2,TRBJ2-1,NA,NA,TGTGCCAGCAGTGAGTTCCCGGGACCAAACAATGAGCAGTTCTTC,CASSEFPGPNNEQFF
TRBV20-1,TRBJ2-7,many,NA,TGCAGTGCTAGTTTTAGCGTCCAGGGGGAGCAGTACTTC,CSASFSVQGEQYF
TRBV2,TRBJ1-2,many,NA,TGTGCCAGCAGTGTGGCGAAGCTTAACTATGGCTACACCTTC,CASSVAKLNYGYTF
TRBV3-1,TRBJ2-3,many,NA,TGTGCCAGCAGCCCCGGGGCTCTAGCGTTCAGGGCGGAAGATACGCAGTATTTT,CASSPGALAFRAEDTQYF
TRBV7-9,TRBJ2-7,NA,NA,TGTGCCAGCAGCGGGTTGGCCTACGAGCGGTACTTC,CASSGLAYERYF
TRBV27,TRBJ2-2,many,NA,TGTGCCAGCAGTTTACAGGGGAGGACCGGGGAGCTGTTTTTT,CASSLQGRTGELFF
TRBV13,TRBJ2-1,few,TRBD2,TGTGCCAGCAGCTCAGCGGGGGGTACCTACAATGAGCAGTTCTTC,CASSSAGGTYNEQFF
TRBV6-2/TRBV6-3,TRBJ2-5,many,TRBD1,TGTGCCAGCAGTTACCAGGGGGATGACCAAGAGACCCAGTACTTC,CASSYQGDDQETQYF
TRBV20-1,TRBJ2-3,many,TRBD2,TGCAGTGCCACCCCCTCACTAGCGGCTAGCACAGATACGCAGTATTTT,CSATPSLAASTDTQYF
TRBV5-4,TRBJ1-4,many,TRBD1,TGTGCCAGCAGCTTGCCCTCTTCTATGACAGGGGAGCAAGAAAAACTGTTTTTT,CASSLPSSMTGEQEKLFF
TRBV19,TRBJ2-5,NA,NA,TGTGCCAGTAGTTTAGACGGGGGATTAGGGGAGGCCCAGTACTTC,CASSLDGGLGEAQYF
TRBV28,TRBJ2-7,many,TRBD2,TGTGCCAGCAGCTCCGCGGGGAGGGAGTTCGAGCAGTACTTC,CASSSAGREFEQYF
TRBV7-9,TRBJ2-7,many,NA,TGTGCCAGCAGCCCGACGGAATGGGGTCTACGCGAGCAGTACTTC,CASSPTEWGLREQYF
TRBV12-3/TRBV12-4,TRBJ2-3,many,TRBD1,TGTGCCAGCAGTTTAGTAGGACAGGGCTCAGATACGCAGTATTTT,CASSLVGQGSDTQYF
TRBV4-1,TRBJ1-2,few,NA,TGCGCCAGCAGCCAAGATTGGGGAAATCAGTTAGCTAACTATGGCTACACCTTC,CASSQDWGNQLANYGYTF
TRBV12-3/TRBV12-4,TRBJ2-2,once,NA,TGTGCCAGCAGTTCCCTCGTGGGGACGGCCGGGGAGCTGTTTTTT,CASSSLVGTAGELFF
TRBV7-9,TRBJ2-3,many,NA,TGTGCCAGCAGCCTGGGCGGGACTGCGCAGTATTTT,CASSLGGTAQYF
TRBV4-1,TRBJ2-2,many,NA,TGCGCCAGCAGCCAAAAGAGTGTGATGAACACCGGGGAGCTGTTTTTT,CASSQKSVMNTGELFF
TRBV6-2/TRBV6-3,TRBJ2-7,NA,NA,TGTGCCAGCAGTCAACGCTCCAGGGCCTACGAGCAGTACTTC,CASSQRSRAYEQYF
TRBV4-2,TRBJ2-1,few,TRBD1,TGTGCCAGCGGCCAGTACAGGGGGAATGAGCAGTTCTTC,CASGQYRGNEQFF
TRBV11-2,TRBJ2-7,NA,TRBD1,TGTGCCAGCAGCTTATTGACAGGGGTCTATACCTACGAGCAGTACTTC,CASSLLTGVYTYEQYF
TRBV7-3,TRBJ2-1,many,NA,TGTGCCAGCAGCGTGGGCGGGGAAAAACCCTTTGAGCAGTTCTTC,CASSVGGEKPFEQFF
TRBV4-3,TRBJ2-2,many,NA,TGCGCCAGCAGCCAAGATATGCGAACGAACACCGGGGAGCTGTTTTTT,CASSQDMRTNTGELFF
TRBV7-9,TRBJ2-7,many,TRBD1,TGTGCCAGCAACGACAGGGGGGCATACGAGCAGTACTTC,CASNDRGAYEQYF
TRBV7-9,TRBJ2-7,many,NA,TGTGCCAGCAGCCAGCAGGGACTCCAGTCTTTCTTC,CASSQQGLQSFF
TRBV9,TRBJ2-7,NA,NA,TGTGCCAGCAGCGTAGCCGGGGGATTCTACGAGCAGTACTTC,CASSVAGGFYEQYF